This T cell receptor beta chain emerged from a study of shared T cell receptors in the human thymus. The table lists this clone with a count of one. Assay used: immunoSEQ multiplex PCR; TCRdb lists only in-frame clones, some missing. The table records 720,000 or so clones, approximately 85% of them present only once. V lost 3 bases, J lost 5 bases, and 2 bases stayed unmatched. Germline V gene lookup returns CDR1 SNHLY and CDR2 FYNNEI. CDR3 length: 13 amino acids. The data were also submitted as part of a second study, on human thymus T cells. Per that paper: Immunologically healthy infants in Finland undergoing congenital heart defect surgery were the donors.

The chain combines TRBV2 with TRBJ1-1, with 8 bases identical to TRBD1. This TCR derives from a girl under three years old with a congenital heart defect. Specimen: thymocytes. This CDR3 is CASSETGVTEAFF. DNA of the CDR3: TGTGCCAGCAGTGAGACAGGGGTTACTGAAGCTTTCTTT.